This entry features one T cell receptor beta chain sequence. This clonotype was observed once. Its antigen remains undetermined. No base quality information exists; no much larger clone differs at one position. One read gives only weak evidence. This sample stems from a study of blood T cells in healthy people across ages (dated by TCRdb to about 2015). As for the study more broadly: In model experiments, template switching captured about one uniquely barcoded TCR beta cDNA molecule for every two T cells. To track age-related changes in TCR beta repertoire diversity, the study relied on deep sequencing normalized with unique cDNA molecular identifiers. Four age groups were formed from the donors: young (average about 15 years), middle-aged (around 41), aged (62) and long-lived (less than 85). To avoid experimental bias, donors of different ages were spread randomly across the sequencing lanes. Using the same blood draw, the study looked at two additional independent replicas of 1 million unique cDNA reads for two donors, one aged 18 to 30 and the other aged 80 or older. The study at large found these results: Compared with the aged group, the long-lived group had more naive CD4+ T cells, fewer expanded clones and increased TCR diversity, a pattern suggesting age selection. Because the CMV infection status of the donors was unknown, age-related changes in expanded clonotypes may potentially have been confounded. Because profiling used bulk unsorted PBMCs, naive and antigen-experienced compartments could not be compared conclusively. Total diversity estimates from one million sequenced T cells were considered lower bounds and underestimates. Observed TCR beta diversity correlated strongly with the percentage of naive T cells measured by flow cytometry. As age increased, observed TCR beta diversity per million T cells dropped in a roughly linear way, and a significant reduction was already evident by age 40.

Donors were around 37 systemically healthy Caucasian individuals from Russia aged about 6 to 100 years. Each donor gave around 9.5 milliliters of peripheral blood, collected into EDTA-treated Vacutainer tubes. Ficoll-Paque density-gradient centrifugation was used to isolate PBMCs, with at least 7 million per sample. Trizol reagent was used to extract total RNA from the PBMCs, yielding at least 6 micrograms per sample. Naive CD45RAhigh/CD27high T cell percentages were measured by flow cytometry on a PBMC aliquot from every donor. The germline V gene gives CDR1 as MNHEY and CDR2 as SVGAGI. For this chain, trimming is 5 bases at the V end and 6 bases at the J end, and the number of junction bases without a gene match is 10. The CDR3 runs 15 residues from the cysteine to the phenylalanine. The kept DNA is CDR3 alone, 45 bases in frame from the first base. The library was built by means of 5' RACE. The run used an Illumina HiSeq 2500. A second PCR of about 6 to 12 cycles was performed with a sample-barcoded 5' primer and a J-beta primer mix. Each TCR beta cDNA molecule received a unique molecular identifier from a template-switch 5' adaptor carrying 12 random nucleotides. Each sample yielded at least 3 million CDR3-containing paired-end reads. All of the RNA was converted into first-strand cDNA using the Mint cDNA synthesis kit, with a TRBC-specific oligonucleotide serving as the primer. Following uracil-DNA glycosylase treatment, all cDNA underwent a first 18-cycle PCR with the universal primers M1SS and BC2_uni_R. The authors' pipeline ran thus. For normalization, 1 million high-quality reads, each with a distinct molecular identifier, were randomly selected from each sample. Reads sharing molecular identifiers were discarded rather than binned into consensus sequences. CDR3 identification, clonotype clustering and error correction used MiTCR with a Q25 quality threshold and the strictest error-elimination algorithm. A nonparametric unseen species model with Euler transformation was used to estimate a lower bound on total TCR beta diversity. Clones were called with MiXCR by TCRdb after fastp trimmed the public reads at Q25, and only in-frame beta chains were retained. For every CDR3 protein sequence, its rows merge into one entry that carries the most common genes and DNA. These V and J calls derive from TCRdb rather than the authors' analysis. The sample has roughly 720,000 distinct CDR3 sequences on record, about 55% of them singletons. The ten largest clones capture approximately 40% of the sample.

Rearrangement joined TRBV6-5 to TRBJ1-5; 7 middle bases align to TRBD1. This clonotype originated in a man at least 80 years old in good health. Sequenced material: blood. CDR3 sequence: CASSPTGVASQPQHF. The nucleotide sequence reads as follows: TGTGCCAGCAGTCCAACAGGGGTGGCGAGTCAGCCCCAGCATTTT.